The clone carrying this T cell receptor beta chain is deemed medium-sized. What it binds is not known. Cultured CD4+ T-cell DNA underwent Oncomine TCR Beta short-read sequencing. Genomic DNA from cultured CD4+ T cells was extracted. TCRdb re-analysed the PCR reads in MiXCR, keeping a single row per CDR3 protein. This table has 7,000 or so distinct CDR3 sequences, roughly 40% appearing once. Regarding treatment: approximately nine-day PBMC culture with coronavirus spike peptide pools or control peptides (ViraFEST assay). CD4+ T-cell collection from the unexposed donor predated the COVID-19 pandemic (2011-2018). Days 3 and 7 saw half the medium swapped for fresh IL-2 medium. The V and J ends lost 6 bases and 8 bases respectively, with 17 bases between them. CDR3 length equals 13 residues. CDR1 is DFQATT and CDR2 is SNEGSKA in the germline V gene (reference sequence). This sample is drawn from a study of vaccination and CD4 T cells after COVID-19. Study details: Each control culture was treated with a CEFX pool, an HIV-1 Nef pool, or no peptide. Broader study findings: Post-vaccination, and not before, a median roughly 89% of reactive clones appeared in convalescent patients.

This TCR came from a human donor in good health. Sequenced material: CD4+ T cells from blood, cultured in vitro. This chain joins TRBV20-1 and TRBJ2-1, with D perhaps matching TRBD1 or TRBD2 (5 bases each). CDR3 bases: TGCAGTGCCCCTAGAGGGGCCAGAGATGAGCAGTTCTTC. It encodes CSAPRGARDEQFF.